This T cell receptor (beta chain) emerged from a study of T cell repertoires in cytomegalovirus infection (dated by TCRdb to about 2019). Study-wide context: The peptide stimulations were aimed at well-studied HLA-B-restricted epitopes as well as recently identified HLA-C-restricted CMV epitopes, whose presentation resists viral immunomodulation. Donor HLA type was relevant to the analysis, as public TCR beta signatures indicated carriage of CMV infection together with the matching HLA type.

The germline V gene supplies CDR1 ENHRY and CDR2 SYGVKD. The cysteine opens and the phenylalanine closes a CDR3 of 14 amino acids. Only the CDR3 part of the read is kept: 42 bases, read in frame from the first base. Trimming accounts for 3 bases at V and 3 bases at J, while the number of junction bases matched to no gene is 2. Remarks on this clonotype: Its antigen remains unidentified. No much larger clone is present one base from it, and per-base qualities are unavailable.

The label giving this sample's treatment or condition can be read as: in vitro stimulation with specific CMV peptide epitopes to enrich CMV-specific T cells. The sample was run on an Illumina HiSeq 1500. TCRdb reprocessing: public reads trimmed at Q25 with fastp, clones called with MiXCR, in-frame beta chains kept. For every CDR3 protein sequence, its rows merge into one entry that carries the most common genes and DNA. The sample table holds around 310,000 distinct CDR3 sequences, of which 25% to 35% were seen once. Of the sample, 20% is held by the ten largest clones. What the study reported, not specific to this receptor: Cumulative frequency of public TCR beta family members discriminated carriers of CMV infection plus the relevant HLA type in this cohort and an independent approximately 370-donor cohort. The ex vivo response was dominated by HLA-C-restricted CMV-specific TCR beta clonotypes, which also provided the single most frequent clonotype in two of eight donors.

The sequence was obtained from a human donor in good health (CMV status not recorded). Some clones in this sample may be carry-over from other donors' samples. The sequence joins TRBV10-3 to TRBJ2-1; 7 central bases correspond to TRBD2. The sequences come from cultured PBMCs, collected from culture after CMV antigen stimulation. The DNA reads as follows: TGTGCCATCAGTGAAGCTAGCGGCTACAATGAGCAGTTCTTC. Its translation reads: CAISEASGYNEQFF.